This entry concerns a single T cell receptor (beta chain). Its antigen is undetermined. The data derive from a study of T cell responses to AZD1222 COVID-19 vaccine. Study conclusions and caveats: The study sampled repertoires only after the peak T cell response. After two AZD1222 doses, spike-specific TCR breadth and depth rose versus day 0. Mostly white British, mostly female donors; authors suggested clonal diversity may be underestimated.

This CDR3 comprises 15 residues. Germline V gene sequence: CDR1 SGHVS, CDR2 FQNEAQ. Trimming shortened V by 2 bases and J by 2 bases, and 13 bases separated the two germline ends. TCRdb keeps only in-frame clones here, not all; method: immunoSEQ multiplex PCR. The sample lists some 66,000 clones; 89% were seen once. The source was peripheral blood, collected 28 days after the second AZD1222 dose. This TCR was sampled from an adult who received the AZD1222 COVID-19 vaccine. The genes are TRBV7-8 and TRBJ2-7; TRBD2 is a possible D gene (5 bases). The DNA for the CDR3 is TGTGCCAGCAGCTTAAATCCGGGGTCAGCCTACGAGCAGTACTTC. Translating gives CASSLNPGSAYEQYF.